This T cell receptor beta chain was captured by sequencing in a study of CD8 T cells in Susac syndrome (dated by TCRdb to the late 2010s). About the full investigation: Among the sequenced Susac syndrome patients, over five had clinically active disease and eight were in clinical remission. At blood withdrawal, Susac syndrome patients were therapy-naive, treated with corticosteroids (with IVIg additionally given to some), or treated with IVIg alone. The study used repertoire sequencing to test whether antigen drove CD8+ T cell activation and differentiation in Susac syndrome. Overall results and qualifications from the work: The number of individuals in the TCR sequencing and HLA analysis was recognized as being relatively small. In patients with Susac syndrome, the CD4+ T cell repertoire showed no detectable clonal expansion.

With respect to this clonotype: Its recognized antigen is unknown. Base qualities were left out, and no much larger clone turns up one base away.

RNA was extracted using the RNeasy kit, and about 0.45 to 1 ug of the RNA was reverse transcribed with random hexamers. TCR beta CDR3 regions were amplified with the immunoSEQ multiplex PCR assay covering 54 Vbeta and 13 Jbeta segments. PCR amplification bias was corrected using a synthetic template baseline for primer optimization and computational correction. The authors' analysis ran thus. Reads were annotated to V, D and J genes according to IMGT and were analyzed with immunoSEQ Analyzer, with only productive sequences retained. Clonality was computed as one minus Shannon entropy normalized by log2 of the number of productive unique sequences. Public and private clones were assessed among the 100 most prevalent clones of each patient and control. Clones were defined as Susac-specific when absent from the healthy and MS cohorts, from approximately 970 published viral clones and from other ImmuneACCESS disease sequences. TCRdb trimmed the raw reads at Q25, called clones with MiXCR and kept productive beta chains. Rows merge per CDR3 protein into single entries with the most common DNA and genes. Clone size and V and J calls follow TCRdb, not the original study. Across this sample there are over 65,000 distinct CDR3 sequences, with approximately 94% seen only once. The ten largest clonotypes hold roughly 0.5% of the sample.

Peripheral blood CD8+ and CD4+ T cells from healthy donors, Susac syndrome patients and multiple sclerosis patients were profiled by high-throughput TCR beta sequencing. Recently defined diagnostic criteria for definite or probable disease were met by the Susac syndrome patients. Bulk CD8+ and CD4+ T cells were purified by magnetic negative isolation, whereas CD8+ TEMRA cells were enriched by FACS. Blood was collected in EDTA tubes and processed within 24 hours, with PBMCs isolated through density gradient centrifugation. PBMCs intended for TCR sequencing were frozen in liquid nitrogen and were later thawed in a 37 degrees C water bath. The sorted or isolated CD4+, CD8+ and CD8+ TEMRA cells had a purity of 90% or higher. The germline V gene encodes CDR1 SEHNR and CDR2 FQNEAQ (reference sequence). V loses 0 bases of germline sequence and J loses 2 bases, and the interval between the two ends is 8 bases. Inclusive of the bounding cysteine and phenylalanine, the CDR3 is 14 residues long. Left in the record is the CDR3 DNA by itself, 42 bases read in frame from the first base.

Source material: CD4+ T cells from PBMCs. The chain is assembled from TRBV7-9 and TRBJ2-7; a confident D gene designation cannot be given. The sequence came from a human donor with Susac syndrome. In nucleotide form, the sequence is TGTGCCAGCAGCTTAGCGCTAGACACCTACGAGCAGTACTTC. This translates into CASSLALDTYEQYF.